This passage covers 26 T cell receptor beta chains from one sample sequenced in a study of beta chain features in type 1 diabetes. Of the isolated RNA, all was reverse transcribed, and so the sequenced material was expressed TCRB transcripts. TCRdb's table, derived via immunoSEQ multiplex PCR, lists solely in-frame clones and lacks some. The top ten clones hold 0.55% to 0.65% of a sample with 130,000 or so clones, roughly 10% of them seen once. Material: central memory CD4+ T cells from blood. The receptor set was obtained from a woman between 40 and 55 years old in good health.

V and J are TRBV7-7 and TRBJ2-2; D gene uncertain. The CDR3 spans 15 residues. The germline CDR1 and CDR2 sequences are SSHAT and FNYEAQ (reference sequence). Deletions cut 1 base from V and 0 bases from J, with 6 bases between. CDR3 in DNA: TGTGCCAGCAGCTTAGATGGCCCGAACACCGGGGAGCTGTTTTTT. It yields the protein CASSLDGPNTGELFF.

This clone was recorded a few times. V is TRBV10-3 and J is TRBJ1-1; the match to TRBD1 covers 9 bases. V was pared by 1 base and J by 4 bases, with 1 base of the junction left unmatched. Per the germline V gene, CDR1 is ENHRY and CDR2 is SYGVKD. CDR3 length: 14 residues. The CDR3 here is CAISEWTGATEAFF. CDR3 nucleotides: TGTGCCATCAGTGAGTGGACAGGGGCCACTGAAGCTTTCTTT.

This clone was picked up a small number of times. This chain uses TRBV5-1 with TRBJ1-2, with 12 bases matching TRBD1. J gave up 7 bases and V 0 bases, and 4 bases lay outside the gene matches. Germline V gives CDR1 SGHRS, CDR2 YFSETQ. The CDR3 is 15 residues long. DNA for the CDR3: TGCGCCAGCAGCTTGGAGGGGGACAGGGGGCCTGGCTACACCTTC. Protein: CASSLEGDRGPGYTF.

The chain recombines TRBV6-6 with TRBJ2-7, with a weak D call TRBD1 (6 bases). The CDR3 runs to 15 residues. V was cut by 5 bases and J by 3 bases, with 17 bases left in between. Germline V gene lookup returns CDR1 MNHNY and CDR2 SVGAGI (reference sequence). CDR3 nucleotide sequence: TGTGCCAGCAGTACAGGGACCACAGGCCGCTACGAGCAGTACTTC. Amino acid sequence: CASSTGTTGRYEQYF.

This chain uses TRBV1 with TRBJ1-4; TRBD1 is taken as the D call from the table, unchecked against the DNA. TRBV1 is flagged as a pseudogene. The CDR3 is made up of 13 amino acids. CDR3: CTSSQVPGRKLFF. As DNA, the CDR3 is TGCACCAGCAGCCAAGTTCCAGGTCGGAAACTGTTTTTT.

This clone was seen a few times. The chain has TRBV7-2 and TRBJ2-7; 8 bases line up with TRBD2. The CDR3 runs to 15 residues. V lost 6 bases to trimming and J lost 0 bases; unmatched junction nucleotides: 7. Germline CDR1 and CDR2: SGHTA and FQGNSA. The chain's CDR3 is CASSSSRGVSYEQYF. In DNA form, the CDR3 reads TGTGCCAGCAGTTCCTCGCGGGGGGTCTCCTACGAGCAGTACTTC.

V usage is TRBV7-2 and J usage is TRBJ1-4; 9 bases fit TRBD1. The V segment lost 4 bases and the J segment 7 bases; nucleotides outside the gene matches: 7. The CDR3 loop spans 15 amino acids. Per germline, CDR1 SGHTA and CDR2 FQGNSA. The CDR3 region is CASSSRDRGSEKLFF. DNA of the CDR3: TGTGCCAGCAGCTCACGAGACAGGGGGTCTGAAAAACTGTTTTTT.

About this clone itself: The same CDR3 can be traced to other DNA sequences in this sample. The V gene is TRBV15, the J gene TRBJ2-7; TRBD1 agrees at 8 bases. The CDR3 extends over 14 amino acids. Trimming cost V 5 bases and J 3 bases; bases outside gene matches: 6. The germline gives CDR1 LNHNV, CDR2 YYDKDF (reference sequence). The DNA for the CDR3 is TGTGCCACCAGCCGGACAGGGCTCAACTACGAGCAGTACTTC. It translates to CATSRTGLNYEQYF.

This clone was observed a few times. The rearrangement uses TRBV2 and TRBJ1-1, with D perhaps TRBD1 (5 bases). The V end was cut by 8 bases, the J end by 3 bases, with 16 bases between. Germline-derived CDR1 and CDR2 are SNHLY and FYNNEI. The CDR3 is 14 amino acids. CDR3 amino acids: CASLSGGADTEAFF. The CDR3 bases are TGTGCCAGCCTATCCGGAGGGGCCGACACTGAAGCTTTCTTT.

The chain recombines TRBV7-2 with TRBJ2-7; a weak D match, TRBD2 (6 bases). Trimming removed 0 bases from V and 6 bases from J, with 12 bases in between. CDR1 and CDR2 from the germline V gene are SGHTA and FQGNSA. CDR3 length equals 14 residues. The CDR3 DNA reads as TGTGCCAGCAGCTTAGCAACTCAGGGAGGCGAGCAGTACTTC. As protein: CASSLATQGGEQYF.

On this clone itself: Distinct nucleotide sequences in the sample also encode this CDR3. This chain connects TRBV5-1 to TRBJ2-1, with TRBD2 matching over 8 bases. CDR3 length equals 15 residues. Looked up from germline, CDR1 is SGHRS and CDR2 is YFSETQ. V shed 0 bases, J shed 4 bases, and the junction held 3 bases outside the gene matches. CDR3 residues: CASSLETSGYNEQFF. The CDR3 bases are TGCGCCAGCAGCTTGGAAACTAGCGGATACAATGAGCAGTTCTTC.

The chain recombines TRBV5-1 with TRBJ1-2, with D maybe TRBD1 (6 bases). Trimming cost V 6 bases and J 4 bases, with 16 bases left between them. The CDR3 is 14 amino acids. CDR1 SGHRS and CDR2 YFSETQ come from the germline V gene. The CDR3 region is CASTSSGTSYGYTF. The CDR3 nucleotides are TGCGCCAGCACCTCATCCGGGACATCCTATGGCTACACCTTC.

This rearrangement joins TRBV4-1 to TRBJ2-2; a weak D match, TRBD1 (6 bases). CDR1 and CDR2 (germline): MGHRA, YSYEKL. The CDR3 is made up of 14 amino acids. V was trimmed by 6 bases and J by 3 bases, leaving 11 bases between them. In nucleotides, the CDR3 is TGCGCCAGCAGACTAGGACAGTACACCGGGGAGCTGTTTTTT. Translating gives CASRLGQYTGELFF.

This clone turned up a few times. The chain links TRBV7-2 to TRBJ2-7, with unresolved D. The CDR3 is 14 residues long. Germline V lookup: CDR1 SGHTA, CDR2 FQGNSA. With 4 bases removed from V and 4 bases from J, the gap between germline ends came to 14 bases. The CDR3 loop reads CASSSSNALYEQYF. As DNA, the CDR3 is TGTGCCAGCAGCTCGTCCAACGCCCTATACGAGCAGTACTTC.

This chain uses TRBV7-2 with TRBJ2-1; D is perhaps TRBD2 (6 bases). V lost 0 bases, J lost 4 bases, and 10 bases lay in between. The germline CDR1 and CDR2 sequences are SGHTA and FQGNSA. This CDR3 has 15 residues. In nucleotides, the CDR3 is TGTGCCAGCAGCTTAGCCGGGAGCGAGTACAATGAGCAGTTCTTC. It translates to CASSLAGSEYNEQFF.

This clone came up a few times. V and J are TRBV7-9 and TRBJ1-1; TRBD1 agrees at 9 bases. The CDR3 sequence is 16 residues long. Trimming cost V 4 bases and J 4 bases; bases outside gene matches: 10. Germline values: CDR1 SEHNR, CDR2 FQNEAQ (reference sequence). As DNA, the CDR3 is TGTGCCAGCAGCTACCTGGGACAGGGCGGCGCCACTGAAGCTTTCTTT. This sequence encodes CASSYLGQGGATEAFF. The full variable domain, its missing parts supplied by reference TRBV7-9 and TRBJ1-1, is DTGVSQNPRHKITKRGQNVTFRCDPISEHNRLYWYRQTLGQGPEFLTYFQNEAQLEKSRLLSDRFSAERPKGSFSTLEIQRTEQGDSAMYLCASSYLGQGGATEAFFGQGTRLTVV.

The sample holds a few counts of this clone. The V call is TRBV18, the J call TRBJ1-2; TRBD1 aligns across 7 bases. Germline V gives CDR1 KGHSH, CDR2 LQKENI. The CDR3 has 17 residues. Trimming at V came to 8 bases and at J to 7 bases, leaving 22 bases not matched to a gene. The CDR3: CASPTGATGQTHSGYTF. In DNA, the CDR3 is TGTGCCAGCCCAACAGGGGCTACGGGACAGACTCATTCTGGCTACACCTTC.

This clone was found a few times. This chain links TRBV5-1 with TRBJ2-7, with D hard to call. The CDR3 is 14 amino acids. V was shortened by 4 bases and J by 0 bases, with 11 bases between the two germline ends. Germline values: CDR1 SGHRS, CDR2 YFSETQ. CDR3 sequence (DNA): TGCGCCAGCAGCCCTAGACTGAGCTCCTACGAGCAGTACTTC. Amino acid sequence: CASSPRLSSYEQYF.

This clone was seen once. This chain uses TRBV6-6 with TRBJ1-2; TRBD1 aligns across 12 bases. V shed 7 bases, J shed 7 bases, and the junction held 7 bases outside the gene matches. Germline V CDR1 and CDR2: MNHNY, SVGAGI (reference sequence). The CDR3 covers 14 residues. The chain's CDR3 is CASTKRDRGLGYTF. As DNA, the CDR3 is TGTGCCAGCACCAAGAGGGACAGGGGGCTTGGCTACACCTTC.

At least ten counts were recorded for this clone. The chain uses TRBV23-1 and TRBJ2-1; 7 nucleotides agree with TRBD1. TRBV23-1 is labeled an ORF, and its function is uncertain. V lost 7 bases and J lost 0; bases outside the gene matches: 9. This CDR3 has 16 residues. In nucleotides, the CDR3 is TGCGCCAGCACTCCTTCTGGACAGGACTCCTACAATGAGCAGTTCTTC. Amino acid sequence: CASTPSGQDSYNEQFF.

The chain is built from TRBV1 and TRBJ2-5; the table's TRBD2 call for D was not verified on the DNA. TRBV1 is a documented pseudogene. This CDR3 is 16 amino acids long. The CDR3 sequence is CTSSHSRRLAGETQYF. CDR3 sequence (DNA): TGCACCAGCAGCCATTCAAGGCGTCTAGCGGGGGAGACCCAGTACTTC.

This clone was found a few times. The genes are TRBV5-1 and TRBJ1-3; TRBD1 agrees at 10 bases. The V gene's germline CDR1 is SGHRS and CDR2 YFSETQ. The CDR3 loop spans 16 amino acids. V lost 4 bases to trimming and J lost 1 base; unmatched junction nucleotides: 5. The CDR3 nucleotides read TGCGCCAGCAGCCCCGACAGGGGGCCGTCTGGAAACACCATATATTTT. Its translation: CASSPDRGPSGNTIYF.

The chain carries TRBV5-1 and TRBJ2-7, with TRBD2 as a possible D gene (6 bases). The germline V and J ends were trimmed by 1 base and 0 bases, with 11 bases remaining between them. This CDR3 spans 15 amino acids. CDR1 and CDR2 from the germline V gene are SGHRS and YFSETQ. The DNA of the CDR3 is TGCGCCAGCAGCTTGTTCGGGGGAGGCTCCTACGAGCAGTACTTC. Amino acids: CASSLFGGGSYEQYF.

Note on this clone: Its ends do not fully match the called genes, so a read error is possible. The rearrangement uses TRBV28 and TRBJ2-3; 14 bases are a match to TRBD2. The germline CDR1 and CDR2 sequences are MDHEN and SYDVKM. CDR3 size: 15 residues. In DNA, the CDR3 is TGTGCCAGCAGGGGGACTAGCGGGGGAACAGGTACGCAGTATTTT. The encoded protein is CASRGTSGGTGTQYF.

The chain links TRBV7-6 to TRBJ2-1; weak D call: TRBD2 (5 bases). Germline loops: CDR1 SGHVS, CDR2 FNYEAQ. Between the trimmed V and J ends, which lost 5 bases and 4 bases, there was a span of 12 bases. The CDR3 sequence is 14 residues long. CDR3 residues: CASSPRLNYNEQFF. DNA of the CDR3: TGTGCCAGCAGCCCAAGACTAAATTACAATGAGCAGTTCTTC.

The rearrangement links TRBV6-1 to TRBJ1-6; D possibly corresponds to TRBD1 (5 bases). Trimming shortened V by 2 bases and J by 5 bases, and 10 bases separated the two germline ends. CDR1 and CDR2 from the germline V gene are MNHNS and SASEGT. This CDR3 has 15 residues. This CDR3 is CASSERAGNNSPLHF. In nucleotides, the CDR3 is TGTGCCAGCAGTGAACGCGCAGGGAATAATTCACCCCTCCACTTT.